Listed here are 10 T cell receptor beta chains from one sample, sequenced in a study of Tregs in tolerant kidney transplant recipients. Sequencing used immunoSEQ multiplex PCR; TCRdb keeps in-frame clones, though not all of them. The sample lists 75,000 to 95,000 clones, around nine tenths seen once, with roughly 4.3% in the top ten. Sequenced: CD8+ T cells from blood. These receptors were obtained from a human donor in good health.

The rearrangement links TRBV7-2 to TRBJ1-1; TRBD1 aligns across 7 bases. Germline V gene sequence: CDR1 SGHTA, CDR2 FQGNSA. The CDR3 has 16 residues. The trim removed 0 bases at V and 1 base at J, leaving 5 bases unmatched. As DNA, the CDR3 is TGTGCCAGCAGCTTAGCGCTGGCAGGGGGGAACACTGAAGCTTTCTTT. It specifies CASSLALAGGNTEAFF.

The rearrangement joins TRBV7-9 to TRBJ2-7, with TRBD1 matching over 7 bases. The CDR3 spans 14 residues. Losses at the gene ends were 5 bases for V and 0 bases for J; bases not matched to a gene: 4. Looked up from germline, CDR1 is SEHNR and CDR2 is FQNEAQ (reference sequence). DNA for the CDR3: TGTGCCAGCAGCCGCCGGGACAGCTCCTACGAGCAGTACTTC. Amino acid sequence: CASSRRDSSYEQYF.

The rearrangement uses TRBV30 and TRBJ2-3, with TRBD2 as a possible D gene (6 bases). Germline assignment: CDR1 GTSNPN and CDR2 SVGIG (reference sequence). V was trimmed by 5 bases and J by 0 bases, leaving 18 bases between them. The CDR3 totals 16 residues. The CDR3 DNA sequence: TGTGCCTGGTACGATCCGGGAGCGGGTAGCACAGATACGCAGTATTTT. Amino acid sequence: CAWYDPGAGSTDTQYF.

The chain carries TRBV7-3 and TRBJ2-3; D remains unclear. CDR3 length equals 15 residues. Germline V gene sequence: CDR1 SGHTA, CDR2 FQGTGA. The V gene lost 5 bases and the J gene lost 0 bases, with 12 bases spanning the gap. The CDR3 is CASSPGSVSTDTQYF. DNA for the CDR3: TGTGCCAGCAGCCCAGGCTCGGTTAGCACAGATACGCAGTATTTT.

The chain couples TRBV4-1 to TRBJ2-7, with 9 bases matching TRBD1. The V and J ends lost 0 bases and 9 bases, in that order; junction bases with no gene match: 12. The CDR3 consists of 16 residues. CDR1 MGHRA and CDR2 YSYEKL come from the germline V gene. The CDR3 nucleotides are TGCGCCAGCAGCCAAGACGGGACAGGGCGCCCCAGTGGGCAGTACTTC. This gives the protein CASSQDGTGRPSGQYF.

The rearrangement joins TRBV6-1 to TRBJ2-1; D is unresolved. CDR1 and CDR2 (germline): MNHNS, SASEGT. The CDR3 consists of 15 residues. The V and J ends lost 4 bases and 0 bases respectively, with 10 bases between them. As DNA, the CDR3 is TGTGCCAGCAGTGTCCCTCGCGACTCCTACAATGAGCAGTTCTTC. It is translated as CASSVPRDSYNEQFF.

The rearrangement uses TRBV7-9 and TRBJ2-1; TRBD2 matches at 10 bases. Per the germline V gene, CDR1 is SEHNR and CDR2 is FQNEAQ (reference sequence). The CDR3 runs 18 residues. Germline trimming cut 1 base from V and 4 bases from J; bases unmatched to any gene: 10. The CDR3 nucleotides read TGTGCCAGCAGCTTAGAAGCTAGCGGGAGAGGGGGTTACAATGAGCAGTTCTTC. As protein: CASSLEASGRGGYNEQFF. The whole variable domain, remainder taken from reference TRBV7-9 and TRBJ2-1, is DTGVSQNPRHKITKRGQNVTFRCDPISEHNRLYWYRQTLGQGPEFLTYFQNEAQLEKSRLLSDRFSAERPKGSFSTLEIQRTEQGDSAMYLCASSLEASGRGGYNEQFFGPGTRLTVL.

This chain links TRBV27 with TRBJ1-5; D is ambiguous. The CDR3 spans 15 residues. CDR1 MNHEY and CDR2 SMNVEV come from the germline V gene (reference sequence). V was shortened by 6 bases and J by 2 bases, with 14 bases between the two germline ends. CDR3 amino acids: CASRARVLGNQPQHF. In DNA form, the CDR3 reads TGTGCCAGCAGGGCGCGGGTATTAGGCAATCAGCCCCAGCATTTT.

In the case of this clone: This sample includes further DNA sequences coding for the same CDR3. The V call is TRBV6-5, the J call TRBJ1-1, with D unclear. CDR3 length equals 13 residues. V was pared by 3 bases and J by 3 bases, with 8 bases between. CDR1 is MNHEY, CDR2 SVGAGI, per germline. The CDR3 reads CASSYGSDTEAFF. The DNA of the CDR3 is TGTGCCAGCAGTTATGGTTCGGACACTGAAGCTTTCTTT.

This chain connects TRBV27 to TRBJ2-3, with D perhaps given as TRBD1 or TRBD2 (5 bases each). V was cut by 6 bases and J by 2 bases, with 15 bases left in between. There are 15 residues in the CDR3. CDR1 MNHEY and CDR2 SMNVEV come from the germline V gene (reference sequence). DNA of the CDR3: TGTGCCAGCAGCCTGGGACCTCGGGTCACAGATACGCAGTATTTT. Translation gives CASSLGPRVTDTQYF.